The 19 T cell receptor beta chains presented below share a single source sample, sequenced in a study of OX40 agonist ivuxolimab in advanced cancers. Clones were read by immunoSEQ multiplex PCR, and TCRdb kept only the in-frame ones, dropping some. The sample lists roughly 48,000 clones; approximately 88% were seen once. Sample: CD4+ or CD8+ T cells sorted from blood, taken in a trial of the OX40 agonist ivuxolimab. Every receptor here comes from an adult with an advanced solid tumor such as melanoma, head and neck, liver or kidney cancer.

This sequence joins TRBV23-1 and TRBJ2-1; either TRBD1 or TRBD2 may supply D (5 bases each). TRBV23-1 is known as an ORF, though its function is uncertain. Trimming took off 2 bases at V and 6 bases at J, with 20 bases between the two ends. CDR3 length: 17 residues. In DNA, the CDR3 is TGCGCCAGCAGTCAACTCGACGGGGACCGCCGGGGCAATGAGCAGTTCTTC. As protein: CASSQLDGDRRGNEQFF.

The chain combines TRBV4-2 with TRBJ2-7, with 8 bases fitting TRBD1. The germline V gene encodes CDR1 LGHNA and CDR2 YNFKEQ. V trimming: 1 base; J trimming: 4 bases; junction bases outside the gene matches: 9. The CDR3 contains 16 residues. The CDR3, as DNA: TGTGCCAGCAGCCAAGTTCCAGGGGGCGCGGGGTACGAGCAGTACTTC. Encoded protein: CASSQVPGGAGYEQYF.

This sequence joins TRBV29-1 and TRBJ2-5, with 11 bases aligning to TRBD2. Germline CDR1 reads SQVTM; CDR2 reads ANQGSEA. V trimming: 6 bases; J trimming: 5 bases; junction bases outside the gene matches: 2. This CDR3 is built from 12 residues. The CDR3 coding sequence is TGCAGCGTACTAGCGGGAGTGGAGACCCAGTACTTC. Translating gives CSVLAGVETQYF.

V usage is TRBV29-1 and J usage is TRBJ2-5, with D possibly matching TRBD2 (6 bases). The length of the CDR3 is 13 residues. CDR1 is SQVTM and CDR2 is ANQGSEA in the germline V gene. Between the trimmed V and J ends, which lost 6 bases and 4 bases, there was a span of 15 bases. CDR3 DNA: TGCAGCGTGGCGGCGGGGATCGGAGAGACCCAGTACTTC. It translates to CSVAAGIGETQYF.

The CDR3 reads CASSKESGQVKMNTEAFF. The CDR3 coding sequence is TGTGCCAGCAGCAAAGAATCGGGACAGGTTAAGATGAACACTGAAGCTTTCTTT. The genes are TRBV21-1 and TRBJ1-1; TRBD1 is the table's D call and was not checked against the DNA. TRBV21-1 is annotated as a pseudogene. The CDR3 runs 18 residues.

CDR3 bases: TGTGCCAGCAGCCGGGCGGGATCCGGCAATCAGCCCCAGCATTTT. Its translation: CASSRAGSGNQPQHF. The chain uses TRBV7-8 and TRBJ1-5; D unresolved. The CDR3 is 15 amino acids. Trimming shortened V by 5 bases and J by 2 bases, and 13 bases separated the two germline ends. CDR1 is SGHVS and CDR2 is FQNEAQ in the germline V gene.

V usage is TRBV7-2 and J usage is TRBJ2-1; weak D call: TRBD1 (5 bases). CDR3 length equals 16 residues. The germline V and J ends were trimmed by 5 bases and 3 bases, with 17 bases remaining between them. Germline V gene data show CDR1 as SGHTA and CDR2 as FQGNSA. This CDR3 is CASSAWGFESYNEQFF. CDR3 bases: TGTGCCAGCAGCGCCTGGGGCTTCGAAAGCTACAATGAGCAGTTCTTC.

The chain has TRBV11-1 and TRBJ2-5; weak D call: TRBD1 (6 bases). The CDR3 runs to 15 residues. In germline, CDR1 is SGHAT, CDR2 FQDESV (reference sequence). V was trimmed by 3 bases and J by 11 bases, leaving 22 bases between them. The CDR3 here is CASSLGADSPLEQYF. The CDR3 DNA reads TGTGCCAGCAGCTTGGGGGCGGACAGCCCCCTTGAGCAGTACTTC.

The CDR3 sequence: CASSPGTRAETQYF. CDR3 coding DNA: TGTGCCAGCAGCCCCGGGACTAGGGCAGAGACCCAGTACTTC. This chain joins TRBV7-3 and TRBJ2-5; TRBD2 matches at 8 bases. Germline CDR1 SGHTA, CDR2 FQGTGA. Germline trimming cut 5 bases from V and 4 bases from J; bases unmatched to any gene: 6. This CDR3 is 14 amino acids long.

CDR3 nucleotides: TGTGCCAGCAGCAAACAGGGTCCTGGAAACACCATATATTTT. This gives the protein CASSKQGPGNTIYF. This chain links TRBV7-3 with TRBJ1-3, with a tentative D call TRBD1 (6 bases). The CDR3 totals 14 residues. Germline assignment: CDR1 SGHTA and CDR2 FQGTGA. V was pared by 5 bases and J by 2 bases, with 10 bases between.

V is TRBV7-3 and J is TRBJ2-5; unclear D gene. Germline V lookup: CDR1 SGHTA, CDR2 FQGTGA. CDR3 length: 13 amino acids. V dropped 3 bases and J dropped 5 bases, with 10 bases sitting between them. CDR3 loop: CASSLNVWETQYF. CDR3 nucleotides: TGTGCCAGCAGCTTGAATGTCTGGGAGACCCAGTACTTC.

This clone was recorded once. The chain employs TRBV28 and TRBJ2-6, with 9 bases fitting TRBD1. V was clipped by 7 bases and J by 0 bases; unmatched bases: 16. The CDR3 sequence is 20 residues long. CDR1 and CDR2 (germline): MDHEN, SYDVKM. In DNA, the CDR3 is TGTGCCAGCAAACCGGGACAGGGATTTTCCGAGAGCTCTGGGGCCAACGTCCTGACTTTC. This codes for CASKPGQGFSESSGANVLTF.

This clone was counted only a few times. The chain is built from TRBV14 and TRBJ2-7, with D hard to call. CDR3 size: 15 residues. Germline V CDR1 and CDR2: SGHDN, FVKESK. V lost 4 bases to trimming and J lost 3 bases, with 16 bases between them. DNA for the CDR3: TGTGCCAGCAGCCCATCGATGGGCAGGCTCTACGAGCAGTACTTC. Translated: CASSPSMGRLYEQYF.

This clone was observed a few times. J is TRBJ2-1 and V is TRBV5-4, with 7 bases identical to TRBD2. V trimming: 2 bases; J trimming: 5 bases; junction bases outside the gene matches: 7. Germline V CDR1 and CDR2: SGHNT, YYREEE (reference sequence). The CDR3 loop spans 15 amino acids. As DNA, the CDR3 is TGTGCCAGCAGCTTAGGCGGGAGTGGCGACAATGAGCAGTTCTTC. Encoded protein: CASSLGGSGDNEQFF.

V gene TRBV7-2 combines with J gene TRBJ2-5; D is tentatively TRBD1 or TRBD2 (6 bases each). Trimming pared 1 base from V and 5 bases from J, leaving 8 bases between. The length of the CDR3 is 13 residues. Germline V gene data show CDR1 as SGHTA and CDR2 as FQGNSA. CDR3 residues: CASSLGGGETQYF. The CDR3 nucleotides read TGTGCCAGCAGCTTAGGAGGGGGGGAGACCCAGTACTTC.

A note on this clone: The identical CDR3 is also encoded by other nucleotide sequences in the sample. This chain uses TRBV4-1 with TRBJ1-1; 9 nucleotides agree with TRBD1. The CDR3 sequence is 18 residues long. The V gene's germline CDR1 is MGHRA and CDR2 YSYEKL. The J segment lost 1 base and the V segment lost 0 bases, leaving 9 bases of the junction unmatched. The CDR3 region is CASSQDRRGTGTNTEAFF. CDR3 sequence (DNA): TGCGCCAGCAGCCAAGATAGGAGGGGGACAGGGACGAACACTGAAGCTTTCTTT.

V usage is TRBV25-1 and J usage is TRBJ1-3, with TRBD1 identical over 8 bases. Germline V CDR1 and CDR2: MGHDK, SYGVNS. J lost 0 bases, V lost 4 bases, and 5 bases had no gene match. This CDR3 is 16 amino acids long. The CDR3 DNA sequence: TGTGCCAGCAGTGTATGGACAGGGAGCTCTGGAAACACCATATATTTT. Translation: CASSVWTGSSGNTIYF.

CDR3: CASSLNGGTETQYF. Here the CDR3 DNA reads TGTGCCAGCAGCTTAAACGGGGGAACGGAGACCCAGTACTTC. The chain is built from TRBV7-3 and TRBJ2-5; the D gene is possibly TRBD2 (6 bases). Between the trimmed V and J ends, which lost 1 base and 5 bases, there was a span of 11 bases. The CDR3 extends over 14 amino acids. Germline lookup yields CDR1 SGHTA and CDR2 FQGTGA.

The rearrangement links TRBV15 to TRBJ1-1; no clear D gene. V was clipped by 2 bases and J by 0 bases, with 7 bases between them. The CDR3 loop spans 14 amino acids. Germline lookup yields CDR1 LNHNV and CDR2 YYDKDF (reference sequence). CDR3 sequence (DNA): TGTGCCACCAGCAGAATCCGGGTGAACACTGAAGCTTTCTTT. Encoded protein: CATSRIRVNTEAFF.